The rows below give T cell receptor beta chains drawn from one sample of a study of T cells in Graves' hyperthyroidism and ophthalmopathy. TCRdb reprocessed the multiplex PCR reads via MiXCR and lists one record per CDR3 protein. The sample has hundreds of thousands of distinct CDR3 sequences; about a sixth are singletons. Sequences were obtained from blood. All receptors come from a woman in her twenties or thirties with Graves' hyperthyroidism. Both conserved end residues are part of each CDR3. The D gene is left open where the match is weak. Clone size, where shown, is once, few, many, or a class for clones that have expanded.

d_gene: .; abundance: many; j_gene: TRBJ1-1; v_gene: TRBV5-1; len: 15; CDR3aa: CASSLEPQGDTEAFF; CDR3nt: TGCGCCAGCAGCTTGGAGCCCCAGGGTGACACTGAAGCTTTCTTT
d_gene: TRBD1; abundance: few; j_gene: TRBJ1-2; v_gene: TRBV24-1; len: 14; CDR3aa: CATRSGQVNGGYTF; CDR3nt: TGTGCCACCAGATCCGGACAGGTCAATGGTGGCTACACCTTC
d_gene: .; abundance: .; j_gene: TRBJ1-2; v_gene: TRBV20-1; len: 13; CDR3aa: CSASLQGSYGYTF; CDR3nt: TGCAGTGCTAGCCTACAGGGTTCCTATGGCTACACCTTC
d_gene: TRBD1; abundance: .; j_gene: TRBJ2-2; v_gene: TRBV6-5; len: 18; CDR3aa: CASSYSRKGQGNAGELFF; CDR3nt: TGTGCCAGCAGTTACTCCAGGAAGGGACAGGGTAACGCCGGGGAGCTGTTTTTT
d_gene: TRBD2; abundance: many; j_gene: TRBJ2-3; v_gene: TRBV20-1; len: 13; CDR3aa: CSAAGLAADTQYF; CDR3nt: TGCAGTGCAGCGGGACTAGCCGCAGATACGCAGTATTTT
d_gene: TRBD2; abundance: .; j_gene: TRBJ2-1; v_gene: TRBV7-2; len: 16; CDR3aa: CASSLAAGGIYNEQFF; CDR3nt: TGTGCCAGCAGCTTAGCGGCGGGAGGGATATACAATGAGCAGTTCTTC
d_gene: TRBD2; abundance: .; j_gene: TRBJ2-7; v_gene: TRBV6-2/TRBV6-3; len: 14; CDR3aa: CASTDGGAAYEQYF; CDR3nt: TGTGCCAGCACAGACGGGGGGGCAGCCTACGAGCAGTACTTC
d_gene: .; abundance: .; j_gene: TRBJ1-1; v_gene: TRBV25-1; len: 13; CDR3aa: CASSDIVSPEAFF; CDR3nt: TGTGCCAGCAGTGATATAGTTTCTCCTGAAGCTTTCTTT
d_gene: .; abundance: few; j_gene: TRBJ2-7; v_gene: TRBV9; len: 15; CDR3aa: CASSADGQIAYEQYF; CDR3nt: TGTGCCAGCAGCGCCGACGGACAGATAGCCTACGAGCAGTACTTC
d_gene: .; abundance: many; j_gene: TRBJ2-5; v_gene: TRBV28; len: 14; CDR3aa: CASSLRGSGETQYF; CDR3nt: TGTGCCAGCAGTCTACGAGGGAGTGGTGAGACCCAGTACTTC
d_gene: .; abundance: many; j_gene: TRBJ2-6; v_gene: TRBV12-3/TRBV12-4; len: 14; CDR3aa: CASSLHSGANVLTF; CDR3nt: TGTGCCAGCAGTTTACACTCTGGGGCCAACGTCCTGACTTTC
d_gene: .; abundance: .; j_gene: TRBJ2-5; v_gene: TRBV28; len: 14; CDR3aa: CASSLAMQPGIEYF; CDR3nt: TGTGCCAGCAGTTTGGCCATGCAACCGGGGATAGAGTACTTC
d_gene: .; abundance: many; j_gene: TRBJ2-3; v_gene: TRBV13; len: 15; CDR3aa: CASSRRDVGADTQYF; CDR3nt: TGTGCCAGCAGCCGACGGGACGTAGGGGCAGATACGCAGTATTTT
d_gene: .; abundance: .; j_gene: TRBJ1-4; v_gene: TRBV9; len: 15; CDR3aa: CASSPRQGDHEKLFF; CDR3nt: TGTGCCAGCAGCCCTCGCCAAGGGGACCATGAAAAACTGTTTTTT
d_gene: TRBD2; abundance: .; j_gene: TRBJ2-1; v_gene: TRBV9; len: 19; CDR3aa: CASSVEPPSSGILYNEQFF; CDR3nt: TGTGCCAGCAGCGTAGAACCCCCGTCTAGCGGGATCCTTTACAATGAGCAGTTCTTC
d_gene: TRBD1; abundance: .; j_gene: TRBJ1-5; v_gene: TRBV2; len: 16; CDR3aa: CASREAGTGSYQPQHF; CDR3nt: TGTGCCAGCAGAGAAGCCGGGACAGGGTCCTATCAGCCCCAGCATTTT
d_gene: TRBD1; abundance: .; j_gene: TRBJ2-5; v_gene: TRBV29-1; len: 13; CDR3aa: CSVLAGGWETQYF; CDR3nt: TGCAGCGTCTTAGCAGGGGGCTGGGAGACCCAGTACTTC
d_gene: TRBD1; abundance: many; j_gene: TRBJ1-5; v_gene: TRBV20-1; len: 16; CDR3aa: CSVMDRGIQVDQPQHF; CDR3nt: TGCAGTGTAATGGACAGGGGGATTCAGGTGGACCAGCCCCAGCATTTT
d_gene: TRBD2; abundance: many; j_gene: TRBJ2-7; v_gene: TRBV20-1; len: 15; CDR3aa: CSARPLAGGSYEQYF; CDR3nt: TGCAGTGCTAGGCCGCTAGCGGGAGGTTCCTACGAGCAGTACTTC
d_gene: .; abundance: .; j_gene: TRBJ2-7; v_gene: TRBV4-3; len: 17; CDR3aa: CASSQEQLVGVEYEQYF; CDR3nt: TGCGCCAGCAGCCAAGAGCAACTCGTGGGAGTGGAATACGAGCAGTACTTC
d_gene: .; abundance: many; j_gene: TRBJ1-2; v_gene: TRBV28; len: 16; CDR3aa: CASTSRRGRSNYGYTF; CDR3nt: TGTGCCAGCACCTCAAGGAGGGGACGTTCTAACTATGGCTACACCTTC
d_gene: .; abundance: .; j_gene: TRBJ2-3; v_gene: TRBV14; len: 15; CDR3aa: CASSQLLEGTDTQYF; CDR3nt: TGTGCCAGCAGCCAGCTCCTTGAGGGTACAGATACGCAGTATTTT
d_gene: .; abundance: many; j_gene: TRBJ1-1; v_gene: TRBV20-1; len: 13; CDR3aa: CSAETEMNTEAFF; CDR3nt: TGCAGTGCGGAAACAGAGATGAACACTGAAGCTTTCTTT
d_gene: TRBD2; abundance: many; j_gene: TRBJ2-7; v_gene: TRBV27; len: 21; CDR3aa: CASRQTNRRGTSGRSSYEQYF; CDR3nt: TGTGCCAGCAGACAAACAAACCGCAGGGGGACTAGCGGGAGGAGCTCCTACGAGCAGTACTTC
d_gene: .; abundance: .; j_gene: TRBJ1-1; v_gene: TRBV29-1; len: 14; CDR3aa: CSVERGSPNTEAFF; CDR3nt: TGCAGCGTTGAGAGGGGATCACCGAACACTGAAGCTTTCTTT
d_gene: TRBD1; abundance: few; j_gene: TRBJ1-2; v_gene: TRBV5-1; len: 14; CDR3aa: CASSLFQGALGYTF; CDR3nt: TGCGCCAGCAGCTTGTTTCAGGGGGCGCTTGGCTACACCTTC
d_gene: .; abundance: .; j_gene: TRBJ1-1; v_gene: TRBV20-1; len: 11; CDR3aa: CSAGAKTEAFF; CDR3nt: TGCAGTGCGGGGGCAAAAACTGAAGCTTTCTTT
d_gene: .; abundance: many; j_gene: TRBJ1-1; v_gene: TRBV7-3; len: 13; CDR3aa: CASSRQANTEAFF; CDR3nt: TGTGCCAGCAGCCGACAGGCGAACACTGAAGCTTTCTTT
d_gene: .; abundance: .; j_gene: TRBJ2-2; v_gene: TRBV29-1; len: 14; CDR3aa: CSVVGRSNTGELFF; CDR3nt: TGCAGCGTTGTAGGGCGGTCGAACACCGGGGAGCTGTTTTTT
d_gene: TRBD1; abundance: .; j_gene: TRBJ2-5; v_gene: TRBV19; len: 15; CDR3aa: CASSPLTTGKETQYF; CDR3nt: TGTGCCAGTAGTCCCCTGACGACAGGGAAAGAGACCCAGTACTTC
d_gene: TRBD2; abundance: many; j_gene: TRBJ2-1; v_gene: TRBV12-3/TRBV12-4; len: 18; CDR3aa: CASTLKALAGRRNNEQFF; CDR3nt: TGTGCCAGCACCCTAAAGGCTTTAGCGGGACGACGGAACAATGAGCAGTTCTTC
d_gene: .; abundance: few; j_gene: TRBJ1-1; v_gene: TRBV28; len: 11; CDR3aa: CASRGRYEAFF; CDR3nt: TGTGCCAGCAGGGGACGCTATGAAGCTTTCTTT
d_gene: TRBD1; abundance: .; j_gene: TRBJ2-2; v_gene: TRBV10-1; len: 14; CDR3aa: CASSAGTGGGELFF; CDR3nt: TGCGCCAGCAGTGCCGGGACAGGGGGCGGGGAGCTGTTTTTT
d_gene: .; abundance: .; j_gene: TRBJ1-2; v_gene: TRBV19; len: 14; CDR3aa: CASSPTTTFYGYTF; CDR3nt: TGTGCCAGTAGCCCGACTACGACCTTCTATGGCTACACCTTC
d_gene: TRBD1; abundance: few; j_gene: TRBJ1-2; v_gene: TRBV20-1; len: 16; CDR3aa: CSASRGGQWDIAGYTF; CDR3nt: TGCAGTGCTTCCCGAGGGGGACAGTGGGATATTGCGGGCTACACCTTC
d_gene: .; abundance: .; j_gene: TRBJ2-7; v_gene: TRBV6-1; len: 12; CDR3aa: CASRQGFIRQYF; CDR3nt: TGTGCCAGCAGGCAGGGTTTTATTAGGCAGTACTTC
d_gene: .; abundance: few; j_gene: TRBJ2-7; v_gene: TRBV3-1; len: 14; CDR3aa: CASSQQGNSYEQYF; CDR3nt: TGTGCCAGCAGCCAACAGGGGAACTCCTACGAGCAGTACTTC
d_gene: .; abundance: many; j_gene: TRBJ1-6; v_gene: TRBV28; len: 13; CDR3aa: CASSWVGNSPLHF; CDR3nt: TGTGCCAGCAGCTGGGTAGGCAATTCACCCCTCCACTTT
d_gene: TRBD2; abundance: few; j_gene: TRBJ2-1; v_gene: TRBV13; len: 16; CDR3aa: CASSSRTSVTYNEQFF; CDR3nt: TGTGCCAGCAGCTCACGGACTAGCGTCACCTACAATGAGCAGTTCTTC
d_gene: .; abundance: .; j_gene: TRBJ1-4; v_gene: TRBV15; len: 16; CDR3aa: CATSRDPAPSAEKLFF; CDR3nt: TGTGCCACCAGCAGAGATCCGGCCCCTTCAGCGGAAAAACTGTTTTTT
d_gene: TRBD1; abundance: .; j_gene: TRBJ2-2; v_gene: TRBV30; len: 14; CDR3aa: CAWSRDRVAGELFF; CDR3nt: TGTGCCTGGAGTCGGGACAGGGTGGCCGGGGAGCTGTTTTTT
d_gene: .; abundance: many; j_gene: TRBJ2-3; v_gene: TRBV3-1; len: 15; CDR3aa: CASSPPRAGPDTQYF; CDR3nt: TGTGCCAGCAGCCCCCCACGAGCGGGCCCAGATACGCAGTATTTT
d_gene: TRBD2; abundance: many; j_gene: TRBJ2-1; v_gene: TRBV28; len: 14; CDR3aa: CASISGGNDNEQFF; CDR3nt: TGTGCCAGCATTTCGGGAGGCAACGACAATGAGCAGTTCTTC
d_gene: .; abundance: many; j_gene: TRBJ2-3; v_gene: TRBV27; len: 16; CDR3aa: CASTAGDGIGTDTQYF; CDR3nt: TGTGCCAGCACCGCCGGCGATGGAATCGGCACAGATACGCAGTATTTT
d_gene: TRBD2; abundance: many; j_gene: TRBJ2-3; v_gene: TRBV7-9; len: 17; CDR3aa: CASSFLPGLAYTDTQYF; CDR3nt: TGTGCCAGCAGCTTCCTCCCGGGACTAGCGTACACAGATACGCAGTATTTT
d_gene: .; abundance: few; j_gene: TRBJ2-7; v_gene: TRBV20-1; len: 15; CDR3aa: CSAPAPSSISYEQYF; CDR3nt: TGCAGTGCTCCAGCCCCTAGCTCCATCTCCTACGAGCAGTACTTC
d_gene: .; abundance: .; j_gene: TRBJ2-7; v_gene: TRBV3-1; len: 14; CDR3aa: CASSQVSSTYEQYF; CDR3nt: TGTGCCAGCAGCCAAGTCTCTAGCACCTACGAGCAGTACTTC
d_gene: .; abundance: .; j_gene: TRBJ2-2; v_gene: TRBV20-1; len: 14; CDR3aa: CSATGTTNTGELFF; CDR3nt: TGCAGTGCAACCGGGACAACGAACACCGGGGAGCTGTTTTTT
d_gene: .; abundance: many; j_gene: TRBJ2-3; v_gene: TRBV6-4; len: 14; CDR3aa: CASSVGLMGDTQYF; CDR3nt: TGTGCCAGCAGTGTGGGACTGATGGGGGATACGCAGTATTTT
d_gene: .; abundance: .; j_gene: TRBJ2-3; v_gene: TRBV28; len: 15; CDR3aa: CASSFFLAGTDTQYF; CDR3nt: TGTGCCAGCAGTTTCTTTTTAGCGGGCACAGATACGCAGTATTTT
d_gene: .; abundance: .; j_gene: TRBJ1-5; v_gene: TRBV28; len: 14; CDR3aa: CASSQGHSNQPQHF; CDR3nt: TGTGCCAGCAGTCAGGGTCATAGCAATCAGCCCCAGCATTTT
d_gene: TRBD2; abundance: .; j_gene: TRBJ2-1; v_gene: TRBV29-1; len: 13; CDR3aa: CSVTSGRYNEQFF; CDR3nt: TGCAGCGTAACTAGCGGGCGTTACAATGAGCAGTTCTTC
d_gene: TRBD1; abundance: many; j_gene: TRBJ2-7; v_gene: TRBV20-1; len: 14; CDR3aa: CSAREDRGSNEQYF; CDR3nt: TGCAGTGCTAGGGAGGACAGGGGGTCTAACGAGCAGTACTTC